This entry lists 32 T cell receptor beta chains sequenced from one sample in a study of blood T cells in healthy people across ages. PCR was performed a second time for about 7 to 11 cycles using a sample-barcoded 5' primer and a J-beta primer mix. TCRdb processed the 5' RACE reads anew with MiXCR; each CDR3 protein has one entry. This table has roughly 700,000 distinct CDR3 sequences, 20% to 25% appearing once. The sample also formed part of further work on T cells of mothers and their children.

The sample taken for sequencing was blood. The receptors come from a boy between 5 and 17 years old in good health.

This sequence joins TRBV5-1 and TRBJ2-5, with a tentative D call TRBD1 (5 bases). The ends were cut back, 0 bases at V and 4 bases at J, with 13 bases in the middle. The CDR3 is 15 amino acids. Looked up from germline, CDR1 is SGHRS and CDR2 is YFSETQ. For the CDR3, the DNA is TGCGCCAGCAGCTTGGCGATTACCCAGGGAGAGACCCAGTACTTC. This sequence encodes CASSLAITQGETQYF.

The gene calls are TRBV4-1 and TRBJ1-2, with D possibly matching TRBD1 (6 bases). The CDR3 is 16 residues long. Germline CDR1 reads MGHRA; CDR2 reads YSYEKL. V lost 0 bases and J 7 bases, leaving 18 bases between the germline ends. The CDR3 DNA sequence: TGCGCCAGCAGCCAAGAAAGGCGGGACATCTCGGGTGGCTACACCTTC. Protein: CASSQERRDISGGYTF.

This CDR3 reads CATTGAASYNEQFF. In DNA, the CDR3 is TGTGCCACCACAGGTGCTGCCTCCTACAATGAGCAGTTCTTC. This chain joins TRBV7-9 and TRBJ2-1; D is possibly TRBD1 (5 bases). CDR1 and CDR2 (germline): SEHNR, FQNEAQ (reference sequence). CDR3 length equals 14 residues. V was shortened by 10 bases and J by 0 bases, with 13 bases between the two germline ends.

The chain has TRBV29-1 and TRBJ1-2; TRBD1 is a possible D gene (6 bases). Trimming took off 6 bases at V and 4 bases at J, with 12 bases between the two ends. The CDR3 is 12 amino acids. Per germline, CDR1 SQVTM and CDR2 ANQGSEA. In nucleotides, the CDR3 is TGCAGCGTCCGGGACATCCTCTATGGCTACACCTTC. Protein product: CSVRDILYGYTF.

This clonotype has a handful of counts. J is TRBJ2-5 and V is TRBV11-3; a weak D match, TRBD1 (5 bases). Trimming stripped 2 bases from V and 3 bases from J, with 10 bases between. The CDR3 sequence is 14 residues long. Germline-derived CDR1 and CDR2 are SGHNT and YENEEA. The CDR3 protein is CASSLRQKEETQYF. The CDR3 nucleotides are TGTGCCAGCAGCTTACGACAGAAGGAAGAGACCCAGTACTTC.

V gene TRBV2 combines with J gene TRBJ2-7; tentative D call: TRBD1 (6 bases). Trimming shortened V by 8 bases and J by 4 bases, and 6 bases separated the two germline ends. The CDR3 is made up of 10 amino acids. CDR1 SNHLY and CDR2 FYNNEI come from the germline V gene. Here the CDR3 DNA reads TGTGCCAGCGGACAGTACGAGCAGTACTTC. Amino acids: CASGQYEQYF.

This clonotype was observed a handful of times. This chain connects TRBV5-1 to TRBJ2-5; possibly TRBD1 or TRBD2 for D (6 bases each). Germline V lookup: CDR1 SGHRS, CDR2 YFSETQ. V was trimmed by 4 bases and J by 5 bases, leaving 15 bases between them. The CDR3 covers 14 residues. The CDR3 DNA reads TGCGCCAGCAGCCCGGGGGCAGTGGGGGAGACCCAGTACTTC. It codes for CASSPGAVGETQYF.

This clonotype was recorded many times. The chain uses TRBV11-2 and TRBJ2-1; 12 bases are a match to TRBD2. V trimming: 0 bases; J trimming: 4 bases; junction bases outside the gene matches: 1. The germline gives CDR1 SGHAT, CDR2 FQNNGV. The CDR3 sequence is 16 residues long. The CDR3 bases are TGTGCCAGCAGCTTAGAAGGACTAGCGGGGTACAATGAGCAGTTCTTC. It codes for CASSLEGLAGYNEQFF.

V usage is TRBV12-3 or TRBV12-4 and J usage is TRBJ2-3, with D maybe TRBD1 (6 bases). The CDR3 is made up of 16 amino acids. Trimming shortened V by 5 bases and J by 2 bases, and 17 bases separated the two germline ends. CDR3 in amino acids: CASSRGHPSFTDTQYF. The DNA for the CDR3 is TGTGCCAGCAGTCGGGGACACCCTTCCTTCACAGATACGCAGTATTTT.

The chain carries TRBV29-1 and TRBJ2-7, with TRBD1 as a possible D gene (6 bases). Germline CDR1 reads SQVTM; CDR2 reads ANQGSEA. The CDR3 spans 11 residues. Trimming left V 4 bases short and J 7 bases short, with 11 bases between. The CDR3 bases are TGCAGCGTTGTCAGGCAGGGGGAGCAGTACTTC. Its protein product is CSVVRQGEQYF.

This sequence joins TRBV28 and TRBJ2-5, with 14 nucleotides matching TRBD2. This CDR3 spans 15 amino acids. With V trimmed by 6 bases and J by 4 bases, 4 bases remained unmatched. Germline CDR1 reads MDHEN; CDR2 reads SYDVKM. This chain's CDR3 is CASSEGLAGVETQYF. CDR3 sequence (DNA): TGTGCCAGCAGCGAGGGACTAGCGGGAGTAGAGACCCAGTACTTC.

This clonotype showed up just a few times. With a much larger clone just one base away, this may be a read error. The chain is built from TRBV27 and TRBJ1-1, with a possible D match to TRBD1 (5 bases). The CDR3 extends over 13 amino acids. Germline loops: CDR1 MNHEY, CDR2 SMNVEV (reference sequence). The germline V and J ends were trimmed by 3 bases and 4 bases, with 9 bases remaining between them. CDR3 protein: CASSFGGSTEAFF. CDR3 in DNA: TGTGCCAGCAGTTTCGGGGGGAGCACTGAAGCTTTCTTT.

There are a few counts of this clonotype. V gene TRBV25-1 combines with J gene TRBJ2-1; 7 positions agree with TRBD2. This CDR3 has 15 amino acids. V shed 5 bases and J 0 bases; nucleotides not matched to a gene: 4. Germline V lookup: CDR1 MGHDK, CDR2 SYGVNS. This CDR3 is CASSHPGGSYNEQFF. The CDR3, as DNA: TGTGCCAGCAGTCACCCGGGGGGCTCCTACAATGAGCAGTTCTTC.

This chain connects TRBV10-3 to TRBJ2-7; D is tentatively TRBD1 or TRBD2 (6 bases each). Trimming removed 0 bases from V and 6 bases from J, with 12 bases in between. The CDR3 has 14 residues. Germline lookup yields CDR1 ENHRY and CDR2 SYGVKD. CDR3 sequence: CAISESNRGPEQYF. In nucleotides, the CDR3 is TGTGCCATCAGTGAGTCGAACCGGGGGCCCGAGCAGTACTTC.

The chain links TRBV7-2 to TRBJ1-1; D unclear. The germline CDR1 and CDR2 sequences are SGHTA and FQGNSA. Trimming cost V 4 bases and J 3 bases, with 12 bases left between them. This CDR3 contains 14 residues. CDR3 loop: CASSSPELYTEAFF. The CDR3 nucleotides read TGTGCCAGCAGCTCACCCGAGTTGTACACTGAAGCTTTCTTT.

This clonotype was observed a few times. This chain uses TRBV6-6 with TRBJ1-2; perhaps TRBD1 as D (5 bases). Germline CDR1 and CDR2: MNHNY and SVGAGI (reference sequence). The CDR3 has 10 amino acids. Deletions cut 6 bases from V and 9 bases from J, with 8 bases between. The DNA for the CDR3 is TGTGCCAGCAGAGACAGCAGCTACACCTTC. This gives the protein CASRDSSYTF.

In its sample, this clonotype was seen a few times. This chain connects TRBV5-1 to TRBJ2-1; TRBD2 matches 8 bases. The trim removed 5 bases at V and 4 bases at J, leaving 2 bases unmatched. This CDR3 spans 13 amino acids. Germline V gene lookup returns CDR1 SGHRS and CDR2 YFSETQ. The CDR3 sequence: CASRKRGYNEQFF. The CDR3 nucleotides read TGCGCCAGCAGGAAGCGGGGGTACAATGAGCAGTTCTTC.

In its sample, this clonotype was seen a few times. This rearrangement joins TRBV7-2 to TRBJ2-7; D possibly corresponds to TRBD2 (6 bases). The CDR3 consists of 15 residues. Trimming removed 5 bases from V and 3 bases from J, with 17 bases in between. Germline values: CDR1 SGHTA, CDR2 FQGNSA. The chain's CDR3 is CASSLGAGSNYEQYF. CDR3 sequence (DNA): TGTGCCAGCAGCCTAGGGGCGGGGTCGAACTACGAGCAGTACTTC.

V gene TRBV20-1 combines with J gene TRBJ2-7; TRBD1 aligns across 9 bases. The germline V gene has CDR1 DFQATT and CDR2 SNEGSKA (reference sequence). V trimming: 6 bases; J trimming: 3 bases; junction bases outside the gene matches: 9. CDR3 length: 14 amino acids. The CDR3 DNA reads TGCAGTGCACGTACCGGGACAGGGATCTACGAGCAGTACTTC. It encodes CSARTGTGIYEQYF.

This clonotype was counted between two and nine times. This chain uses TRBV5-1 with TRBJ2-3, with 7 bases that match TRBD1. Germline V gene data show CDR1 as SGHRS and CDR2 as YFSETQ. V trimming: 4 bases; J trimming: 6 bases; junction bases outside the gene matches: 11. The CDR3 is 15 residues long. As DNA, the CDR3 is TGCGCCAGCAGCCATTCCGGGACAGTGACGGATACGCAGTATTTT. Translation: CASSHSGTVTDTQYF.

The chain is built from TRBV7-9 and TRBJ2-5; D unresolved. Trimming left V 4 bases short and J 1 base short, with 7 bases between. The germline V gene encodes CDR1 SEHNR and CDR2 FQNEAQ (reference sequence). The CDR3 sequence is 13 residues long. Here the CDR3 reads CASSWRLQETQYF. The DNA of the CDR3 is TGTGCCAGCAGCTGGAGACTCCAAGAGACCCAGTACTTC.

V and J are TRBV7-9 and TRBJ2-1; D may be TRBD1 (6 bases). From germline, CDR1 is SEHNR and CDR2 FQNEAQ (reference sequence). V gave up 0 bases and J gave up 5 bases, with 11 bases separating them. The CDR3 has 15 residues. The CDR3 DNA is TGTGCCAGCAGCTTAGCGTATGGACAGAACAATGAGCAGTTCTTC. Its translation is CASSLAYGQNNEQFF.

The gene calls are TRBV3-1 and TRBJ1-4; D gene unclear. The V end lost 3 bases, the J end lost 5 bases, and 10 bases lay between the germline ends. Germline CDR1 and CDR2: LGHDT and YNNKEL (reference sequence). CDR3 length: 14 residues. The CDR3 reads CASSHWSSNEKLFF. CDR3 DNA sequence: TGTGCCAGCAGCCATTGGAGCTCGAATGAAAAACTGTTTTTT.

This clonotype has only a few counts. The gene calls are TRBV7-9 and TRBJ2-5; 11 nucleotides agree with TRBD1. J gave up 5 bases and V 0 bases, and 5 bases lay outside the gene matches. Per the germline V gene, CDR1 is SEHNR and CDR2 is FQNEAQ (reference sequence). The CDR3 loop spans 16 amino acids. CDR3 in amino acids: CASSLALDRGHETQYF. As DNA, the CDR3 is TGTGCCAGCAGCTTAGCTTTGGACAGGGGGCACGAGACCCAGTACTTC.

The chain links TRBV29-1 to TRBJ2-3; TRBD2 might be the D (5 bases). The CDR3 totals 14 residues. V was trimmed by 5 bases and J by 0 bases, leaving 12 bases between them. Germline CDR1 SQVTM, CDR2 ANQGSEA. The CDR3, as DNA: TGCAGCGTTACGAGCGGAACTAGCACAGATACGCAGTATTTT. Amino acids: CSVTSGTSTDTQYF.

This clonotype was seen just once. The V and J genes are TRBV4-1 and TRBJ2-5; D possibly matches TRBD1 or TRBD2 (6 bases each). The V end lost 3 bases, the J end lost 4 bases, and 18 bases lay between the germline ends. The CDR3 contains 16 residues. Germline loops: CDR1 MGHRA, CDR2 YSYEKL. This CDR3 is CASSQDPLGGPETQYF. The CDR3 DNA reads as TGCGCCAGCAGCCAGGATCCTTTGGGGGGCCCAGAGACCCAGTACTTC.

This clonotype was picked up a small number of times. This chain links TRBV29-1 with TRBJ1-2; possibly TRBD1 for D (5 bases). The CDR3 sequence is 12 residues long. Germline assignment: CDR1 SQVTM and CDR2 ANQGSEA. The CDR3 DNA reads TGCAGTCACGACAGCGCCAACTATGGCTACACCTTC. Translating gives CSHDSANYGYTF. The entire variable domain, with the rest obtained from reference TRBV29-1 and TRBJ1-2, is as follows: SAVISQKPSRDICQRGTSLTIQCQVDSQVTMMFWYRQQPGQSLTLIATANQGSEATYESGFVIDKFPISRPNLTFSTLTVSNMSPEDSSIYLCSHDSANYGYTFGSGTRLTVV.

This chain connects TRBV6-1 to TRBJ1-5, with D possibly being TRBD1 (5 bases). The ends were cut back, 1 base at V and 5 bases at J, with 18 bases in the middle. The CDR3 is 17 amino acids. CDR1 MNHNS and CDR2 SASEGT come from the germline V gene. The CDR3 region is CASSEDGTPKPYQPQHF. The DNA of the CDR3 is TGTGCCAGCAGTGAAGACGGGACCCCCAAGCCCTATCAGCCCCAGCATTTT.

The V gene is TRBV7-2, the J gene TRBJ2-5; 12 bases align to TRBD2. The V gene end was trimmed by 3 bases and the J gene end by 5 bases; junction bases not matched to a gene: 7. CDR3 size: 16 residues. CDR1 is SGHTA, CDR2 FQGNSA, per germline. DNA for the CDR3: TGTGCCAGCAGCTTGAGGAGACTAGCGGGGGTGGAGACCCAGTACTTC. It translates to CASSLRRLAGVETQYF.

DNA of the CDR3: TGTGCCAGCAGCCAAACAAATTCACCCCTCCACTTT. Encoded protein: CASSQTNSPLHF. The gene calls are TRBV3-1 and TRBJ1-6; D not resolved. There are 12 residues in the CDR3. The germline V gene encodes CDR1 LGHDT and CDR2 YNNKEL (reference sequence). The V gene lost 2 bases and the J gene lost 7 bases, with 3 bases spanning the gap.

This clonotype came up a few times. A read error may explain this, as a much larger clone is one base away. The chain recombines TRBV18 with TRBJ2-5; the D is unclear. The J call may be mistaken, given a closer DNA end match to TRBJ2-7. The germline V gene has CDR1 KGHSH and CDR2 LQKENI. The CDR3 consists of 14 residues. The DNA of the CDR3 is TGTGCCAGCCCACCGTGGTACGTTTCCTACGAGCAGTACTTC. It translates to CASPPWYVSYEQYF.

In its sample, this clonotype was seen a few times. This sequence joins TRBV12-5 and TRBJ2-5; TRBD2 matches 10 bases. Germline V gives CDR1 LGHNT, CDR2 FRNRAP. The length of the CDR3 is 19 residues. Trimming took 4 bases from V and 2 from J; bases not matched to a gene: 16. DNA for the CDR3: TGTGCTAGTGGTTCGACCCAGAAGAGCAGCGGGGGGGAGCAAGAGACCCAGTACTTC. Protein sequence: CASGSTQKSSGGEQETQYF.